This T cell receptor beta chain appears in the sequencing data of a study of shared clonotypes between healthy human individuals. Investigators spread the genomic DNA of each subset evenly over several immunoSEQ plates. Every unsorted PBMC PCR replicate was loaded with approximately 0.3 ug DNA, roughly 32,000 T cell genomes. Only in-frame clones appear in the TCRdb table, and some are missing; sequencing was by immunoSEQ multiplex PCR. Among about 450,000 clones listed, around 79% were seen once. All of the donors resided in Nashville, Tennessee, and each was a Caucasian adult. This clone was counted only a few times. V shed 8 bases and J shed 2 bases, with 10 bases lying between them. The CDR3 sequence is 13 residues long. CDR1 and CDR2 (germline): LNHDA, SQIVND (reference sequence).

Sequenced: PBMCs. The gene calls are TRBV19 and TRBJ1-3, with no clear D. The clonotype originates from a middle-aged woman in good health. Some clones in this sample may be carry-over from other donors' samples. CDR3 in amino acids: CASRKPAGNTIYF. The CDR3 DNA sequence: TGTGCCAGTCGGAAGCCGGCTGGAAACACCATATATTTT.